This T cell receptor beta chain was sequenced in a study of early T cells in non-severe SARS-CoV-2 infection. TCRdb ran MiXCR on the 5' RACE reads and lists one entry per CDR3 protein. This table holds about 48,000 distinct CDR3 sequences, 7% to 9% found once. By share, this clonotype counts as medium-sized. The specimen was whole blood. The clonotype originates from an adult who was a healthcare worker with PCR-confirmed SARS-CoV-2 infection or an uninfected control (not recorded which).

The chain's CDR3 is CASSMGQAPEAFF. CDR3 bases: TGTGCCAGCAGTATGGGACAGGCCCCTGAAGCTTTCTTT. V usage is TRBV27 and J usage is TRBJ1-1, with 8 bases that match TRBD1. The CDR3 is 13 residues long. Losses at the gene ends were 5 bases for V and 6 bases for J; bases not matched to a gene: 5. Germline V CDR1 and CDR2: MNHEY, SMNVEV (reference sequence).